This T cell receptor (beta chain) is from a study of T-cell reconstitution after alpha-beta-depleted transplantation in children. Looked up from germline, CDR1 is MGHDK and CDR2 is SYGVNS. The CDR3 has 15 residues. The trim removed 9 bases at V and 7 bases at J, leaving 15 bases unmatched. This clonotype was seen many times. Its antigen is unknown. Researchers prepared the TCRbeta library using unique molecular identifiers, the study reports. A single record per CDR3 protein comes from TCRdb applying MiXCR to the PCR reads. The sample contains 73,000 or so distinct CDR3 sequences, approximately 5% of which appear only once. Overall study results and limits: T-cell counts and diversity at one year following transplant were attributed mainly to newly produced T cells. The origin of alpha-beta T cells about two months after transplant was reportedly several hundred expanded graft clones.

Sample: PBMCs, mostly from graft donor cells, taken 180 days after TCRalphabeta/CD19-depleted stem cell transplant. J is TRBJ1-5 and V is TRBV25-1; TRBD1 agrees at 7 bases. The sequence was obtained from a boy in the first two years of life who had a stem cell transplant for acute myeloid leukemia, so the T cells may come from the graft donor. Written as DNA, the CDR3 is TGTGCCAGGGCTAAGGGGGCCCTCCCACGGCAGCCCCAGCATTTT. Amino acids: CARAKGALPRQPQHF.